This TCR beta chain was found in a study of regulatory T cells in long-lasting Graves disease. Broader study findings: With a few thousand shared public clonotypes, persistent patients exceeded new patients, who shared 950 to 1,000.

The ends lost 6 bases at V and 7 bases at J; junction bases unmatched: 5. Germline CDR1 reads SNHLY; CDR2 reads FYNNEI. This CDR3 spans 15 amino acids. Both iRepertoire HTBI primers and Arm-PCR of CDR3 regions were used to build the TCR beta libraries. TCRdb called the multiplex PCR reads again in MiXCR, with one record for every CDR3 protein. The table includes 250,000 to 300,000 distinct CDR3 sequences, around 18% detected once. Time point in this sample: newly diagnosed GD, antithyroid drugs for less than 3 months. Isolated PBMC RNA provided the starting material for the TCR library. As concerns this clonotype: Its antigen is unknown.

The same data also went into a second study, on T cells in Graves' hyperthyroidism and ophthalmopathy.

The sequences come from peripheral blood mononuclear cells (PBMCs), collected at new diagnosis, from a patient treated with antithyroid drugs. This TCR came from a woman in her 30s with Graves disease. The chain carries TRBV2 and TRBJ2-1; 14 bases are shared with TRBD2. The CDR3 bases are TGTGCCAGCAGAATGACTAGCGGGAGGGGAAATGAGCAGTTCTTC. This codes for CASRMTSGRGNEQFF. Together with reference TRBV2 and TRBJ2-1, the CDR3 gives the full variable domain: EPEVTQTPSHQVTQMGQEVILRCVPISNHLYFYWYRQILGQKVEFLVSFYNNEISEKSEIFDDQFSVERPDGSNFTLKIRSTKLEDSAMYFCASRMTSGRGNEQFFGPGTRLTVL.